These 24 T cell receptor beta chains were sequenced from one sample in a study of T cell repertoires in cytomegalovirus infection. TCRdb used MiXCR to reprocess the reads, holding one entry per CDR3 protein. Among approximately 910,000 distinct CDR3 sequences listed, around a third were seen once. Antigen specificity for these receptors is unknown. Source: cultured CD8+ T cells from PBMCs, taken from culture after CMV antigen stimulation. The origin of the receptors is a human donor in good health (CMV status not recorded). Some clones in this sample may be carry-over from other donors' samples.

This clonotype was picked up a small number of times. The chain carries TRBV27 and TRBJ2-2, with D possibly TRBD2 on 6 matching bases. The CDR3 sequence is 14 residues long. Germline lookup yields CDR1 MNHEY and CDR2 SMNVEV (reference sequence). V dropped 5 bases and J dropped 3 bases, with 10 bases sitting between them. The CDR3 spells CASSVGGYTGELFF. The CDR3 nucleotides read TGTGCCAGCAGTGTCGGAGGGTACACCGGGGAGCTGTTTTTT.

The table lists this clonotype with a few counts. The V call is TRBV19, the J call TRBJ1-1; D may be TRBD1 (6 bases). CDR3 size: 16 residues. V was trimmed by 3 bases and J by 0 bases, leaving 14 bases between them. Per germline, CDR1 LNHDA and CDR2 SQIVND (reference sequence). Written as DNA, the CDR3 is TGTGCCAGTAGTATCCCCTACAGGGCCATGAACACTGAAGCTTTCTTT. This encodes CASSIPYRAMNTEAFF.

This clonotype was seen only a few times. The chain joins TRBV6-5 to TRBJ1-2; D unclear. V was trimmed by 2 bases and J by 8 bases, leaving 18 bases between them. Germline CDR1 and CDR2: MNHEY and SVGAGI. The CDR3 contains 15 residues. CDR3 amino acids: CASSYRGVSGPGYTF. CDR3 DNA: TGTGCCAGCAGTTACCGGGGAGTGAGTGGTCCGGGCTACACCTTC.

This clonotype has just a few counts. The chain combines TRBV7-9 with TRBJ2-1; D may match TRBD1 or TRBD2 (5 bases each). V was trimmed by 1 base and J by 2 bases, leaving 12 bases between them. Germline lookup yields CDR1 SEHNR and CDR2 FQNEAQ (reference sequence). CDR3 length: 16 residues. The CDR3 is CASSLVGRVTYNEQFF. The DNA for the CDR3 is TGTGCCAGCAGCTTAGTGGGACGGGTTACCTACAATGAGCAGTTCTTC.

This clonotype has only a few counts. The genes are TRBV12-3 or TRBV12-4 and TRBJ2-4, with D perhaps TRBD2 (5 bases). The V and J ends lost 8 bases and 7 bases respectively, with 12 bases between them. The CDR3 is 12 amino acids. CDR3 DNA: TGTGCCAGCCATGGACTCCAGAACATTCAGTACTTC. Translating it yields CASHGLQNIQYF.

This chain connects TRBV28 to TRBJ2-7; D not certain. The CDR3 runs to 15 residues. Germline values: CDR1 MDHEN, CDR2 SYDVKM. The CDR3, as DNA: TGTGCCAGCAGTCCTCCGGGTCTTATCTCCGACGAGCAGTACGTC. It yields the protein CASSPPGLISDEQYV.

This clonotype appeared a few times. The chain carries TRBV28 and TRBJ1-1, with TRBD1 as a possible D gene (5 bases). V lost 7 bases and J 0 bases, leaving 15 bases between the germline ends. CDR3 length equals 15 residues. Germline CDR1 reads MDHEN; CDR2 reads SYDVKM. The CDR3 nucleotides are TGTGCCAGCAATTCACCGGGACGGCTGAACACTGAAGCTTTCTTT. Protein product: CASNSPGRLNTEAFF.

This CDR3 is CASGDAYGYTF. The CDR3 DNA sequence: TGTGCCAGTGGGGACGCGTATGGCTACACCTTC. The chain combines TRBV19 with TRBJ1-2, with D possibly TRBD1 on 5 matching bases. Germline CDR1 reads LNHDA; CDR2 reads SQIVND (reference sequence). V shed 8 bases and J shed 5 bases, with 9 bases lying between them. The CDR3 extends over 11 amino acids.

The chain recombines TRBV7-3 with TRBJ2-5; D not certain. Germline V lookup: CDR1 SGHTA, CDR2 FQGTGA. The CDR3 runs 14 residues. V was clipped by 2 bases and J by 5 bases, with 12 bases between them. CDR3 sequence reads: CASSLVGGSETQYF. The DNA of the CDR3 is TGTGCCAGCAGCTTAGTAGGCGGTTCTGAGACCCAGTACTTC.

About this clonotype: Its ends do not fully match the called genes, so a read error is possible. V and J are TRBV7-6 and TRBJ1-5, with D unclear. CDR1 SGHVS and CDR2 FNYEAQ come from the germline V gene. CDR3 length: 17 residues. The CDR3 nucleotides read TGTGCTAGCAGCTTAGAGTCAAGGATTCATAGCAATCAGCCCCAGCATTTT. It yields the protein CASSLESRIHSNQPQHF.

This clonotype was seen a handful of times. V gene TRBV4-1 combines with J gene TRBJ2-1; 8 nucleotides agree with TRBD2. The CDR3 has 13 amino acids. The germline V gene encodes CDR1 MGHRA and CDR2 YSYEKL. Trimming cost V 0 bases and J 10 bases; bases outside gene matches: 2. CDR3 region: CASSQDPGGEQFF. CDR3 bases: TGCGCCAGCAGCCAAGACCCGGGGGGGGAGCAGTTCTTC.

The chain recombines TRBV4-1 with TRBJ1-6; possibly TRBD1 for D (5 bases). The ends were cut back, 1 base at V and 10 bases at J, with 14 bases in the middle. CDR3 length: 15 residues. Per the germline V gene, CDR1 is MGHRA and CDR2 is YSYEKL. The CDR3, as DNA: TGCGCCAGCAGCCAAGGGTCGAGTGAGGGGTCACCCCTCCACTTT. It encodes CASSQGSSEGSPLHF.

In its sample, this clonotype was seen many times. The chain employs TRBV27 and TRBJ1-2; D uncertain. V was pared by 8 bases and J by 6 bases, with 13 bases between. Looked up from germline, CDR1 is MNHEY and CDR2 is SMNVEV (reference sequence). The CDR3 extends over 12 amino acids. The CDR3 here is CASARPKHGYTF. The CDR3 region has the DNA TGTGCCAGCGCCAGACCCAAGCATGGCTACACCTTC.

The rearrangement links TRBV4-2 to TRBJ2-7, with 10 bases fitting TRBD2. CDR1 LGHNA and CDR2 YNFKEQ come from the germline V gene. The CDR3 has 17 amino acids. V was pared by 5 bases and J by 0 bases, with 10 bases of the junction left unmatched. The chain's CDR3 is CASSSRGTSGNSYEQYF. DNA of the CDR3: TGTGCCAGCAGCTCTAGGGGAACTAGCGGGAACTCCTACGAGCAGTACTTC.

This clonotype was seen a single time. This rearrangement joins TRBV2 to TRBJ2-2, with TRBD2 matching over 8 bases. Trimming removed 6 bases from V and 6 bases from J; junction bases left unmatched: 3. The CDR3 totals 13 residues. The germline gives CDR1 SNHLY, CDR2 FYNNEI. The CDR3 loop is CASRRGGPGELFF. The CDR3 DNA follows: TGTGCCAGCAGACGGGGGGGCCCCGGGGAGCTGTTTTTT.

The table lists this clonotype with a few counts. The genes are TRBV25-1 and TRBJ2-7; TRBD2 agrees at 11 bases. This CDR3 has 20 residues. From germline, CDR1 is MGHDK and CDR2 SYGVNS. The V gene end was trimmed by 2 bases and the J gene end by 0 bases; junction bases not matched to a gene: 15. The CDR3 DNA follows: TGTGCCAGCAGTGAACCCAGACTAGCGGGACCAAATCCCAGCTCCTACGAGCAGTACGTC. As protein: CASSEPRLAGPNPSSYEQYV.

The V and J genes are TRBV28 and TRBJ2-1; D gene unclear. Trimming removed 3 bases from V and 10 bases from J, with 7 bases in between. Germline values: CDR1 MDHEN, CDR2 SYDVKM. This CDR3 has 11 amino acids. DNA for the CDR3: TGTGCCAGCAGTTTCGGCTGGGAGCAGTTCTTC. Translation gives CASSFGWEQFF.

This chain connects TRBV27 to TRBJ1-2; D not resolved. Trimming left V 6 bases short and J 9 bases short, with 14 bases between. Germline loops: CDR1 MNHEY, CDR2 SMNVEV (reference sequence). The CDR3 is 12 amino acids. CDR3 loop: CASRNGPLSYTF. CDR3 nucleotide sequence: TGTGCCAGCAGAAATGGGCCACTGAGCTACACCTTC.

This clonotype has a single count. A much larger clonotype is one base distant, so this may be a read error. CDR3 coding DNA: TGTGCCAGCAGTCCCTTCGGGTGGCAGGGCAGGTTTTCACCCCTCCACTTT. Translating it yields CASSPFGWQGRFSPLHF. The rearrangement joins TRBV12-3 or TRBV12-4 to TRBJ1-6; tentative D call: TRBD1 (5 bases). V was cut by 5 bases and J by 9 bases, with 23 bases left in between. The CDR3 totals 17 residues.

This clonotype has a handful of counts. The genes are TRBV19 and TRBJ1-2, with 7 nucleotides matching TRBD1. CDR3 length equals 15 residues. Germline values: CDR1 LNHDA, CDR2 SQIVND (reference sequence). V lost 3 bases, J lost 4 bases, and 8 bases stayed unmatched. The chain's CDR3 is CASSMSLGTAYGYTF. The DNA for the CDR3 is TGTGCCAGTAGTATGTCCCTCGGGACAGCCTATGGCTACACCTTC.

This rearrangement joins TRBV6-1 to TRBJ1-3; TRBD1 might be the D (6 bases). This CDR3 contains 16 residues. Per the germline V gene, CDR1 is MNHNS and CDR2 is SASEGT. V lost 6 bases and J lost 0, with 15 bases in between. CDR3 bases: TGTGCCAGCAGCCAGGATCCGGGACACTCTGGAAACACCATATATTTT. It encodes CASSQDPGHSGNTIYF.

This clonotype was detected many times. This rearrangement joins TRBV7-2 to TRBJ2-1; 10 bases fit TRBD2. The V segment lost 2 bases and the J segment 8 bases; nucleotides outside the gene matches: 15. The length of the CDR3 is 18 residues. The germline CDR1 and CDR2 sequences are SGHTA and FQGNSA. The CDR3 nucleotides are TGTGCCAGCAGCTTACTCCCTGTGAGCGGGGGGGCTGGGGATGAGCAGTTCTTC. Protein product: CASSLLPVSGGAGDEQFF.

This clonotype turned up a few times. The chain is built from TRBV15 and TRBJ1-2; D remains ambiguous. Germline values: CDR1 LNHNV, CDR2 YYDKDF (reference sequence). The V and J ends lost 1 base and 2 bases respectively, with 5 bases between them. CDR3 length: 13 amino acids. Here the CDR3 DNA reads TGTGCCACCAGCAGAGGGGAGAACTATGGCTACACCTTC. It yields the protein CATSRGENYGYTF.

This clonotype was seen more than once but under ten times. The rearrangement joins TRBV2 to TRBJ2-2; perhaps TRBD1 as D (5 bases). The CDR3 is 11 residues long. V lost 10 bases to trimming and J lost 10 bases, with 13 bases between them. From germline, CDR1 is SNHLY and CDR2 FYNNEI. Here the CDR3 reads CATQGKVELFF. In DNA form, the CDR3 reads TGTGCCACCCAGGGAAAGGTGGAGCTGTTTTTT. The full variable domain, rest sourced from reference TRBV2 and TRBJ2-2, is EPEVTQTPSHQVTQMGQEVILRCVPISNHLYFYWYRQILGQKVEFLVSFYNNEISEKSEIFDDQFSVERPDGSNFTLKIRSTKLEDSAMYFCATQGKVELFFGEGSRLTVL.